A selection of T cell receptor beta chains follows, all from one sample in a study of glioma-infiltrating T cells. TCRdb re-analysed the multiplex PCR reads in MiXCR, keeping a single row per CDR3 protein. This table has 90,000 to 100,000 distinct CDR3 sequences, 35% to 45% appearing once. Sequencing was carried out using glioma tissue, nonneoplastic brain tissue, or PBMCs (not recorded which). These receptors all stem from a human donor with low-grade glioma or glioblastoma, undergoing nonglioma brain surgery, or in good health (not recorded which). The CDR3 runs from the conserved cysteine through the conserved F or W. The order of the fields is J gene, V gene, clone size, D gene, CDR3 protein, CDR3 DNA. A D gene is named only where the DNA matches it firmly. The size field is filled for only some rows; it gives once, few, many or a size class.

J gene: TRBJ1-2; V gene: TRBV6-2/TRBV6-3; clone size: many; D gene: NA; CDR3 protein: CASGPVAANYGYTF; CDR3 DNA: TGTGCCAGCGGACCCGTGGCAGCCAACTATGGCTACACCTTC
J gene: TRBJ2-1; V gene: TRBV9; clone size: many; D gene: NA; CDR3 protein: CASSVGQYNEQFF; CDR3 DNA: TGTGCCAGCAGCGTTGGACAGTACAATGAGCAGTTCTTC
J gene: TRBJ2-7; V gene: TRBV20-1; clone size: NA; D gene: NA; CDR3 protein: CSARDQIGVVYEQYF; CDR3 DNA: TGCAGTGCTAGAGATCAAATAGGAGTCGTCTATGAGCAGTACTTC
J gene: TRBJ2-1; V gene: TRBV2; clone size: once; D gene: NA; CDR3 protein: CASRPSGVGEQFF; CDR3 DNA: TGCGCCAGCAGGCCCTCTGGGGTGGGCGAGCAGTTCTTC
J gene: TRBJ1-1; V gene: TRBV6-1; clone size: many; D gene: NA; CDR3 protein: CASSFEGNTEAFF; CDR3 DNA: TGTGCCAGCAGTTTTGAGGGGAACACTGAAGCTTTCTTT
J gene: TRBJ2-2; V gene: TRBV20-1; clone size: many; D gene: NA; CDR3 protein: CSAQRGANTGELFF; CDR3 DNA: TGCAGTGCCCAGAGGGGGGCAAACACCGGGGAGCTGTTTTTT
J gene: TRBJ2-7; V gene: TRBV28; clone size: many; D gene: NA; CDR3 protein: CASTNQELALYEQYF; CDR3 DNA: TGTGCCAGCACAAACCAGGAACTTGCTCTTTACGAGCAGTACTTC
J gene: TRBJ2-5; V gene: TRBV20-1; clone size: NA; D gene: TRBD1; CDR3 protein: CSATHSDRGPSKTQYF; CDR3 DNA: TGCAGTGCTACGCACTCGGACAGGGGGCCTTCGAAGACCCAGTACTTC
J gene: TRBJ2-1; V gene: TRBV9; clone size: few; D gene: NA; CDR3 protein: CASSVDGAHYNEQFF; CDR3 DNA: TGTGCCAGCAGCGTAGACGGGGCCCACTACAATGAGCAGTTCTTC
J gene: TRBJ1-1; V gene: TRBV12-3/TRBV12-4; clone size: many; D gene: NA; CDR3 protein: CASSSDSLMNTEAFF; CDR3 DNA: TGTGCCAGCAGTTCGGACAGCCTCATGAACACTGAAGCTTTCTTT